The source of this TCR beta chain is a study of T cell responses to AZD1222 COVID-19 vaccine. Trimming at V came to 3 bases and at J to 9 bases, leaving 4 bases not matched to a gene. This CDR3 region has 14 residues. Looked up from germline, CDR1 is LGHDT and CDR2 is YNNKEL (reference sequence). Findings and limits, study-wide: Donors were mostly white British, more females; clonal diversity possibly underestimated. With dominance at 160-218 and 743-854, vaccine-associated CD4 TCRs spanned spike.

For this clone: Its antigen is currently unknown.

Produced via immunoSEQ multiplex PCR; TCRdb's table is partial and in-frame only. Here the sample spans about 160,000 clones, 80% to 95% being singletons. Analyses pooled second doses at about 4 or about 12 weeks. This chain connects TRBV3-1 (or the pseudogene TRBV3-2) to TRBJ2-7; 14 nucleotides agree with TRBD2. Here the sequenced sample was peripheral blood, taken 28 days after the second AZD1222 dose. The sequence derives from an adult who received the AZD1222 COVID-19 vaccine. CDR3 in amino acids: CASSHSGLAGGQYF. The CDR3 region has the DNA TGTGCCAGCAGCCACTCTGGACTAGCGGGAGGGCAGTACTTC.